This record concerns one T cell receptor (beta chain) sequence. This sample was included in a study of blood T cell repertoires in COVID-19. Study as a whole: Acute-phase and convalescent COVID-19 samples originated in the United States, Italy and Spain. From T cells, B-cell-depleted T cells, or PBMCs came the material, which was cDNA or gDNA.

In the authors' methods: The assay estimated nucleated cells by amplifying reference gene primers. The data were produced by immunoSEQ multiplex PCR, yet TCRdb's version contains in-frame clones alone and is incomplete. V, J and clone size are taken as reported in that table, and D and trimming were inferred from the DNA itself. Counted here are about 150,000 clones, about four fifths occurring once; the ten biggest clones make up 0.5% to 0.65%. The ends lost 6 bases at V and 3 bases at J; junction bases unmatched: 4. This CDR3 has 14 residues. In germline, CDR1 is SNHLY, CDR2 FYNNEI. The source material was peripheral blood. The chain joins TRBV2 to TRBJ1-3; 8 bases are shared with TRBD1. This TCR was sampled from a man aged 55 to 69 with acute or convalescent COVID-19. CDR3 DNA sequence: TGTGCCAGCAGACCAGACAGGGGTGGAAACACCATATATTTT. Protein sequence: CASRPDRGGNTIYF.